One sample yielded the 4 T cell receptor beta chains listed below, sequenced in a study of cytomegalovirus exposure and HLA in healthy donors. TCRdb's copy holds only in-frame clones and misses some; the assay was immunoSEQ multiplex PCR. Among 97,000 or so clones listed, roughly 90% were seen once. Source material: PBMCs. Receptor source: a man aged 18-30 years in good health and CMV-seropositive.

The chain combines TRBV6-5 with TRBJ1-2; a weak D match, TRBD1 (6 bases). The CDR3 is 13 residues long. V lost 5 bases to trimming and J lost 5 bases, with 12 bases between them. Germline-derived CDR1 and CDR2 are MNHEY and SVGAGI. In DNA, the CDR3 is TGTGCCAGCAGTCGAACAGGGAGATATGGCTACACCTTC. Residues: CASSRTGRYGYTF.

V usage is TRBV19 and J usage is TRBJ2-1; the D is unclear. Trimming stripped 5 bases from V and 9 bases from J, with 11 bases between. The CDR3 sequence is 12 residues long. Germline assignment: CDR1 LNHDA and CDR2 SQIVND (reference sequence). CDR3: CASSDETVEQFF. CDR3 in DNA: TGTGCCAGTAGTGATGAGACTGTTGAGCAGTTCTTC. Full variable domain (outside the CDR3, taken from reference TRBV19 and TRBJ2-1): DGGITQSPKYLFRKEGQNVTLSCEQNLNHDAMYWYRQDPGQGLRLIYYSQIVNDFQKGDIAEGYSVSREKKESFPLTVTSAQKNPTAFYLCASSDETVEQFFGPGTRLTVL.

V usage is TRBV7-2 and J usage is TRBJ2-3; TRBD1 is a possible D gene (6 bases). Trimming took off 2 bases at V and 3 bases at J, with 24 bases between the two ends. Germline CDR1 reads SGHTA; CDR2 reads FQGNSA. CDR3 length equals 19 residues. The CDR3 region has the DNA TGTGCCAGCAGCTTAATCAATTGGGGCAGGGGACGAGGAACAGATACGCAGTATTTT. Translating it yields CASSLINWGRGRGTDTQYF.

The CDR3 nucleotides are TGTGCCAGCAGCTTGGGAGCCTCGGGGGTTACCTCCTACGAGCAGTACTTC. This gives the protein CASSLGASGVTSYEQYF. The chain has TRBV5-6 and TRBJ2-7; the D gene is possibly TRBD2 (6 bases). CDR1 SGHDT and CDR2 YYEEEE come from the germline V gene. CDR3 length: 17 amino acids. The V gene lost 0 bases and the J gene lost 0 bases, with 16 bases spanning the gap.